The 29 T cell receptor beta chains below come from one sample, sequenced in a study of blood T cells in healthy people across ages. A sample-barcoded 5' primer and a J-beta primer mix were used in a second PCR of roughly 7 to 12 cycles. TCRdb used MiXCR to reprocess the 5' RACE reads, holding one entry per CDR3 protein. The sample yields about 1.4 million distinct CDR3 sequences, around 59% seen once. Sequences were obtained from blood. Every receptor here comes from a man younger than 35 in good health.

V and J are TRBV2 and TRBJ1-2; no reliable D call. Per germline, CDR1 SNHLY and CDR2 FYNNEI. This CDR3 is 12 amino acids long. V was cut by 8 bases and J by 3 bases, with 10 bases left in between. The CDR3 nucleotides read TGTGCCAGCGGCCAGGTGGACTATGGCTACACCTTC. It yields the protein CASGQVDYGYTF.

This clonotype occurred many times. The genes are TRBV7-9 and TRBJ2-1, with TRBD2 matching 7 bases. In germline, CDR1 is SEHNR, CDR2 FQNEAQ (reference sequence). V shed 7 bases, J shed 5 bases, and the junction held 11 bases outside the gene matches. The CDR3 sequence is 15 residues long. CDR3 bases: TGTGCCAGCATGCTAGGGAGGGCCCTCAACAATGAGCAGTTCTTC. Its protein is CASMLGRALNNEQFF.

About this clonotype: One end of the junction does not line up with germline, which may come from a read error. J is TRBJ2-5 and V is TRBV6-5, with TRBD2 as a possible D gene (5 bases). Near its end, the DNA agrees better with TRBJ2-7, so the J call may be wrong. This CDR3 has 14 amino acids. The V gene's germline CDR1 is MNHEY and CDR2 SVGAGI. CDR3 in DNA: TGTACCAGCAGTTACCCCGGACGGGAATACGAGCAGTACTTC. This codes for CTSSYPGREYEQYF.

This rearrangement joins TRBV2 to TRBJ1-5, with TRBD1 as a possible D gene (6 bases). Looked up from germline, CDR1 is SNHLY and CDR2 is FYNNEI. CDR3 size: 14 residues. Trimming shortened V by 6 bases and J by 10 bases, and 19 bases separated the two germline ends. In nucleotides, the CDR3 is TGTGCCAGCAGACTAGGGGGGGCAATCAGCCCCCAGCATTTT. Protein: CASRLGGAISPQHF.

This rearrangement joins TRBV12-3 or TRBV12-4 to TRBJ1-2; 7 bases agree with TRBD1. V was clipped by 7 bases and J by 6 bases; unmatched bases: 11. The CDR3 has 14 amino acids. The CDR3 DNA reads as TGTGCCAGCACCGCCATCATCGGGACAGATGGCTACACCTTC. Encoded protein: CASTAIIGTDGYTF.

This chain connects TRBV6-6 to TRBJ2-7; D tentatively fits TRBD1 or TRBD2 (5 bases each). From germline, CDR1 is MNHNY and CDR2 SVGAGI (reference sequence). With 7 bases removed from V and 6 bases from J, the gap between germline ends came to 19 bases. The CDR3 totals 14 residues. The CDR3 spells CASTPGPPLGEQYF. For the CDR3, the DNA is TGTGCCAGCACCCCGGGACCTCCTTTGGGCGAGCAGTACTTC.

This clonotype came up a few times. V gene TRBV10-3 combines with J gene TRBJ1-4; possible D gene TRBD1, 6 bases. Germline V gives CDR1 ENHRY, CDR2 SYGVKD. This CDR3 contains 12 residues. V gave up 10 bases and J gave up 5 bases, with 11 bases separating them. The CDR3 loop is CATQDRNEKLFF. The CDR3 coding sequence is TGTGCCACCCAGGACAGAAATGAAAAACTGTTTTTT.

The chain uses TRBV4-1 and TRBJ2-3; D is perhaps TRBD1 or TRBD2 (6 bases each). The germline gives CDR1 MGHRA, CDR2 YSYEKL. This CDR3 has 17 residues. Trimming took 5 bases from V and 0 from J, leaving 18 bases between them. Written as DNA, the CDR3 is TGCGCCAGCAGCGGCTACCGGGGGCCCGCCAGCACAGATACGCAGTATTTT. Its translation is CASSGYRGPASTDTQYF.

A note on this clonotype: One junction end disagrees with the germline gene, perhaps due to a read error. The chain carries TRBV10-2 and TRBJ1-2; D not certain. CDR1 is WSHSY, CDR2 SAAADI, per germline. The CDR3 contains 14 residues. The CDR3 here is CASSYAESRGDYTF. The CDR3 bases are TGTGCCAGCAGTTACGCCGAGAGCCGTGGGGACTACACCTTC.

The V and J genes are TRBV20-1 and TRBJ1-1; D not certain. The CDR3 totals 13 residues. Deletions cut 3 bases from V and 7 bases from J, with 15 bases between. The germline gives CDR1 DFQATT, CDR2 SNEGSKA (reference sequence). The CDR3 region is CSARPPTDYEAFF. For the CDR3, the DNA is TGCAGTGCTAGGCCCCCGACGGATTATGAAGCTTTCTTT.

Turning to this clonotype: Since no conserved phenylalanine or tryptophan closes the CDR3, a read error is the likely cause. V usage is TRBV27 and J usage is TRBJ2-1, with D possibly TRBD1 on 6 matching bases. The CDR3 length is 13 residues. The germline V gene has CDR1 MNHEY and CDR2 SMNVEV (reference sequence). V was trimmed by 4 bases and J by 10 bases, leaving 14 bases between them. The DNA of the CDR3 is TGTGCCAGCAGTTACTTAAATACAGGGGAGCAGTTCTCC. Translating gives CASSYLNTGEQFS.

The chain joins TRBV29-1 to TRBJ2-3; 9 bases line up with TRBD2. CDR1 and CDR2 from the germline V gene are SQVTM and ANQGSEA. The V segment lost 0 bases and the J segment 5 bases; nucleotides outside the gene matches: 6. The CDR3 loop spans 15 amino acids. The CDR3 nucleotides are TGCAGCGTTGAAGATCGCGGGGGGGCCTTAGATACGCAGTATTTT. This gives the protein CSVEDRGGALDTQYF.

The CDR3 DNA reads as TGCGCCAGCAGCCTTCCCCGGACAGGGGCCGAGCAGTACTTC. Translated: CASSLPRTGAEQYF. This rearrangement joins TRBV5-1 to TRBJ2-7; 9 nucleotides align to TRBD1. The CDR3 totals 14 residues. With 4 bases clipped from V and 6 bases from J, the junction kept 8 bases outside the gene matches. Germline V gene lookup returns CDR1 SGHRS and CDR2 YFSETQ.

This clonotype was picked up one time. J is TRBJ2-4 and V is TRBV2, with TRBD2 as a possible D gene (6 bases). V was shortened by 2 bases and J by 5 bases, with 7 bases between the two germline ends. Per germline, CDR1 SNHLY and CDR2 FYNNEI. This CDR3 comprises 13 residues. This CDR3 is CASSEPSENIQYF. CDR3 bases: TGTGCCAGCAGTGAACCTAGCGAAAACATTCAGTACTTC.

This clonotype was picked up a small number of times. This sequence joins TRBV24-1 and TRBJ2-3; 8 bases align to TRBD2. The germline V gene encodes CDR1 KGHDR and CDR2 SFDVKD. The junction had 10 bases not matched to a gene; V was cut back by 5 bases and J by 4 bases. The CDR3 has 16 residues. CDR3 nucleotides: TGTGCCACCAGTGGGGGCAGCGGGAGTAGGTCAGATACGCAGTATTTT. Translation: CATSGGSGSRSDTQYF.

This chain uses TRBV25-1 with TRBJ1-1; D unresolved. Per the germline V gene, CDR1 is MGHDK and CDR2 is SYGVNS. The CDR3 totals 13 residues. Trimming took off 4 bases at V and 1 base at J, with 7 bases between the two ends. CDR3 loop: CASSVKGNTEAFF. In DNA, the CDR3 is TGTGCCAGCAGTGTTAAAGGGAACACTGAAGCTTTCTTT.

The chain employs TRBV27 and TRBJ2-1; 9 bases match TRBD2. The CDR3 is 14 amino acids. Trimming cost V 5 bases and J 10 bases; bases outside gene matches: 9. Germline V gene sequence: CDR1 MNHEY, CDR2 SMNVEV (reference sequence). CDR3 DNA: TGTGCCAGCAGTCTCTCTAGCGGGGCGGGGGAGCAGTTCTTC. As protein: CASSLSSGAGEQFF.

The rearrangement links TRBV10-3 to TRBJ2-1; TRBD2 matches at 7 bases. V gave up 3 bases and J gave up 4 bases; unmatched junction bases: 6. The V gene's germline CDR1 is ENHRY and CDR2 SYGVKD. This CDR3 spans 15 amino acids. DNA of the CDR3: TGTGCCATCAGTGATGGCGGGAGTCTGTACAATGAGCAGTTCTTC. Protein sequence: CAISDGGSLYNEQFF.

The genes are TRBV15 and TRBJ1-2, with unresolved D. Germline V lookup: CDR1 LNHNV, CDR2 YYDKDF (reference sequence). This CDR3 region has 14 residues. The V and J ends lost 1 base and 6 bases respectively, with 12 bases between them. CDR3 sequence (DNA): TGTGCCACCAGCAGAGCCCGCCCGGGCCATGGCTACACCTTC. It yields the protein CATSRARPGHGYTF.

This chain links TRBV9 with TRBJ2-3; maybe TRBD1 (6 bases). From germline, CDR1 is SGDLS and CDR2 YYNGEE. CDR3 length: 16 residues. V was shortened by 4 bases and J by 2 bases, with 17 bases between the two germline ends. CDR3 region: CASSPPRTDITDTQYF. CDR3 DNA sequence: TGTGCCAGCAGCCCCCCTCGGACAGATATCACAGATACGCAGTATTTT.

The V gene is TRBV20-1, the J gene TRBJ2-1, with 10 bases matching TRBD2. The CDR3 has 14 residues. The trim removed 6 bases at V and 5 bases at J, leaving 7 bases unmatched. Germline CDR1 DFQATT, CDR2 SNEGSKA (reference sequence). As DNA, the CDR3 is TGCAGTGCCAACGGACTAGCGGACCACAATGAGCAGTTCTTC. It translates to CSANGLADHNEQFF.

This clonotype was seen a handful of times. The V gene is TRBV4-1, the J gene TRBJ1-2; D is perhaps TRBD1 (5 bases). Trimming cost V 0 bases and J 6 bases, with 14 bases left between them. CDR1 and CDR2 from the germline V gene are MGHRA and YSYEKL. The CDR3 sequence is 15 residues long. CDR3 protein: CASSQDWPGRDGYTF. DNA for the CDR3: TGCGCCAGCAGCCAAGATTGGCCAGGGAGGGATGGCTACACCTTC.

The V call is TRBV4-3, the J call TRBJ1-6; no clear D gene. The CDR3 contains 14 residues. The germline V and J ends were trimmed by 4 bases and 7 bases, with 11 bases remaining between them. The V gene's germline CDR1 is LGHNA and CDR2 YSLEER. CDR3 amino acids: CASSPHRGNSPLHF. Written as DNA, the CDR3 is TGCGCCAGCAGCCCACACAGAGGGAATTCACCCCTCCACTTT.

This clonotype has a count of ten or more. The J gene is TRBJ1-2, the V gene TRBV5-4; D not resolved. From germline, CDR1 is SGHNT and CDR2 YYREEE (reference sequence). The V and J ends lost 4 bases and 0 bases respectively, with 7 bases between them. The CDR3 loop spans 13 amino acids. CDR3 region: CASSVDANYGYTF. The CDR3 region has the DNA TGTGCCAGCAGCGTGGACGCTAACTATGGCTACACCTTC. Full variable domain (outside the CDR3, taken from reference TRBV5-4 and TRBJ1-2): ETGVTQSPTHLIKTRGQQVTLRCSSQSGHNTVSWYQQALGQGPQFIFQYYREEENGRGNFPPRFSGLQFPNYSSELNVNALELDDSALYLCASSVDANYGYTFGSGTRLTVV.

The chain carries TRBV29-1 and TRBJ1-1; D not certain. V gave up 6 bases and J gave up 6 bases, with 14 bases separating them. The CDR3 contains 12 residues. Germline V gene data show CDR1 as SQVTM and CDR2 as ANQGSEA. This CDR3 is CSVGFGLAEAFF. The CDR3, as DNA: TGCAGCGTGGGTTTCGGACTCGCTGAAGCTTTCTTT.

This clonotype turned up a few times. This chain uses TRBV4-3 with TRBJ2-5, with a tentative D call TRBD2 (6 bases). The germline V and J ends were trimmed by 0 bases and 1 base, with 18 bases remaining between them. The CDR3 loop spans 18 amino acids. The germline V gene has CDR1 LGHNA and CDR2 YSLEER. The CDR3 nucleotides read TGCGCCAGCAGCCAAGATTGGGAGACTAGTCCCTTCCAAGAGACCCAGTACTTC. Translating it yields CASSQDWETSPFQETQYF.

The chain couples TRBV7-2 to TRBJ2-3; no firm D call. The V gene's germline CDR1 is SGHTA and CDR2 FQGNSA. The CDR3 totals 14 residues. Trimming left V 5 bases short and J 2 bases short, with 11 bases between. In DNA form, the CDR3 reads TGTGCCAGCAGCACCCGCAAGAACACAGATACGCAGTATTTT. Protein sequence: CASSTRKNTDTQYF.

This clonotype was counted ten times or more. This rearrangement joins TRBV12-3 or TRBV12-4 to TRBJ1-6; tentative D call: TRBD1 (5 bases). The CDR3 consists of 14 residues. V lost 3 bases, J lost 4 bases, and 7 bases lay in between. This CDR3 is CASSFRGYNSPLHF. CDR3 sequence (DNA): TGTGCCAGCAGTTTTAGGGGTTATAATTCACCCCTCCACTTT.

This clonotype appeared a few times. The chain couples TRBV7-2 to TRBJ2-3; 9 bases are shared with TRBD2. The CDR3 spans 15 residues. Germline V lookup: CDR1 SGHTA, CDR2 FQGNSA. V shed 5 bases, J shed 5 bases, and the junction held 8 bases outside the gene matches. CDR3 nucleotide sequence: TGTGCCAGCAGCCTTCAGACTAGCGGTGGAGATACGCAGTATTTT. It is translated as CASSLQTSGGDTQYF.